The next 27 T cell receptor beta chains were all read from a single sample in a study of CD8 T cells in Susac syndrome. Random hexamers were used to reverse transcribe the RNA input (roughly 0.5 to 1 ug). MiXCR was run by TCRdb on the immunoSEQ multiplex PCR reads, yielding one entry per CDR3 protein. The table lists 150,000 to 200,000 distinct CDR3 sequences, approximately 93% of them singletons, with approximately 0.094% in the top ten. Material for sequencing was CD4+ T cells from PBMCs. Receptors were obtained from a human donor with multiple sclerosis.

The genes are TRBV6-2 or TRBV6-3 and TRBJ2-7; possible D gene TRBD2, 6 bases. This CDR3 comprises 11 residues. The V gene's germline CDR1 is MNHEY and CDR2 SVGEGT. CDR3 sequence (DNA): TGTGCGTCTAGCGCCTACTACGAGCAGTACTTC. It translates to CASSAYYEQYF.

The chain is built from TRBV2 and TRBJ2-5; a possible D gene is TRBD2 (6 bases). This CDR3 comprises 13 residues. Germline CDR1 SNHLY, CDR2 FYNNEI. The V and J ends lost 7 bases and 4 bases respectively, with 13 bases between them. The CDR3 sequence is CASTGVMGETQYF. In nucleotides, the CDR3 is TGTGCCAGCACGGGGGTGATGGGAGAGACCCAGTACTTC.

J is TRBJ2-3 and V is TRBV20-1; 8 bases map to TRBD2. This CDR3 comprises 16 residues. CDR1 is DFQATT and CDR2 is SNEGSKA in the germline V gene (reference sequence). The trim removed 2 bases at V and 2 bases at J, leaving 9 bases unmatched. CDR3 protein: CSARYPGLGLTDTQYF. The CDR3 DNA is TGCAGTGCTAGATACCCGGGACTAGGTCTCACAGATACGCAGTATTTT.

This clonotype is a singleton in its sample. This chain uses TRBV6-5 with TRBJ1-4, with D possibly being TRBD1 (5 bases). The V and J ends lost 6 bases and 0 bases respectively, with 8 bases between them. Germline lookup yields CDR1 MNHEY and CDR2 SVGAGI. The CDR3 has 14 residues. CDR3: CASSPGTTNEKLFF. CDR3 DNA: TGTGCCAGCAGCCCAGGGACAACTAATGAAAAACTGTTTTTT.

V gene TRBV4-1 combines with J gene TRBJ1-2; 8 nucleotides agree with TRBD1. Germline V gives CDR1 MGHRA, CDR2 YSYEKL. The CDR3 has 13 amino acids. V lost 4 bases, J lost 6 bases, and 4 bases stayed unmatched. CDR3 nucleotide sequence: TGCGCCAGCAGCCCTACAGGGGGGGATGGCTACACCTTC. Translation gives CASSPTGGDGYTF.

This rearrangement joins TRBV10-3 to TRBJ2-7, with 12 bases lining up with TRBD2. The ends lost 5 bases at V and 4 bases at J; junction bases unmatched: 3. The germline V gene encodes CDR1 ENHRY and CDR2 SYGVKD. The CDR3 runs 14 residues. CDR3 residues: CAISLAGGQYEQYF. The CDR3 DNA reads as TGTGCCATCAGTCTAGCGGGAGGGCAATACGAGCAGTACTTC.

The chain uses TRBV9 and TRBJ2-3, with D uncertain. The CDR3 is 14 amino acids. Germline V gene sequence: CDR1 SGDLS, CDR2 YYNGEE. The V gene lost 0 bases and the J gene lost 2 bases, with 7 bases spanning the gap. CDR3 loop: CASSVEVYTDTQYF. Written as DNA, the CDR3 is TGTGCCAGCAGCGTAGAAGTGTACACAGATACGCAGTATTTT. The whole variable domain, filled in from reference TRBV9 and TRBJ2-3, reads DSGVTQTPKHLITATGQRVTLRCSPRSGDLSVYWYQQSLDQGLQFLIQYYNGEERAKGNILERFSAQQFPDLHSELNLSSLELGDSALYFCASSVEVYTDTQYFGPGTRLTVL.

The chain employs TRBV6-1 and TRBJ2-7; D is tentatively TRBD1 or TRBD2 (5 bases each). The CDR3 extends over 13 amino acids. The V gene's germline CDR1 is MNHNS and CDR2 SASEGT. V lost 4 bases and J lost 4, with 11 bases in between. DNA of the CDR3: TGTGCCAGCAGTGCAGGGACCGCTTACGAGCAGTACTTC. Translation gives CASSAGTAYEQYF.

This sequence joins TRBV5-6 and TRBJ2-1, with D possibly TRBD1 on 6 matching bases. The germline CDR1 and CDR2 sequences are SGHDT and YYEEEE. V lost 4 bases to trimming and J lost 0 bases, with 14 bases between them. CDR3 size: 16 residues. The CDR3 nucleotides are TGTGCCAGCAGCCCTGAGCGCAGGGGCTCCTACAATGAGCAGTTCTTC. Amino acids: CASSPERRGSYNEQFF.

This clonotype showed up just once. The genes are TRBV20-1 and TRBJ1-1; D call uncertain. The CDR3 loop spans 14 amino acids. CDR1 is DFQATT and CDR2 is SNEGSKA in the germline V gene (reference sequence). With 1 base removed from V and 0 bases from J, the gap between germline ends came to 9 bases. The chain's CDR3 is CSARAGNMNTEAFF. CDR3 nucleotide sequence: TGCAGTGCTAGAGCCGGGAATATGAACACTGAAGCTTTCTTT.

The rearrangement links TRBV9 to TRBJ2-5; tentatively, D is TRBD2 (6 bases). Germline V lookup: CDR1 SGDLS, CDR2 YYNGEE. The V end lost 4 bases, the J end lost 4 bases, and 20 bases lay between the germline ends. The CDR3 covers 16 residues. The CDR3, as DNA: TGTGCCAGCAGCCTAGGAGGAAGCGGGCAGGGAGAGACCCAGTACTTC. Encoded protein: CASSLGGSGQGETQYF.

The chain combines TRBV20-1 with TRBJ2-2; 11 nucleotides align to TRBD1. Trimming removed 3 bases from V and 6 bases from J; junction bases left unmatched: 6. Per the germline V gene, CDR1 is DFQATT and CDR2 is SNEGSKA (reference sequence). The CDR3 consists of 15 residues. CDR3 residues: CSARDRGQISGELFF. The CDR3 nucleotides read TGCAGTGCTAGGGACAGGGGGCAAATATCCGGGGAGCTGTTTTTT.

As DNA, the CDR3 is TGTGCCAGTAGTATGGGGACTATGCGTAGAGGCTCCTACAATGAGCAGTTCTTC. As protein: CASSMGTMRRGSYNEQFF. This chain uses TRBV19 with TRBJ2-1, with 7 nucleotides matching TRBD2. This CDR3 is built from 18 residues. Germline V lookup: CDR1 LNHDA, CDR2 SQIVND (reference sequence). V shed 3 bases and J 0 bases; nucleotides not matched to a gene: 11.

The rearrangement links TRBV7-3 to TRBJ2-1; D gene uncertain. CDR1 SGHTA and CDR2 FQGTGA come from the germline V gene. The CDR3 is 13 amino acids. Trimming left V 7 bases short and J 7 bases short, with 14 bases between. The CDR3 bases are TGTGCCAGCACCCCCTCCCCCGGGAATGAGCAGTTCTTC. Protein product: CASTPSPGNEQFF.

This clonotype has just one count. This CDR3 reads CASSFNPGTGALRPQHF. For the CDR3, the DNA is TGTGCCAGCAGCTTCAATCCCGGGACAGGGGCATTGAGGCCCCAGCATTTT. J is TRBJ1-5 and V is TRBV5-8; 10 bases are a match to TRBD1. Germline values: CDR1 SGHTS, CDR2 YDEGEE. The CDR3 is 17 amino acids. Unmatched junction bases numbered 14, after V lost 2 bases and J lost 9 bases. The full variable domain, rest sourced from reference TRBV5-8 and TRBJ1-5, is EAGVTQSPTHLIKTRGQQATLRCSPISGHTSVYWYQQALGLGLQFLLWYDEGEERNRGNFPPRFSGRQFPNYSSELNVNALELEDSALYLCASSFNPGTGALRPQHFGDGTRLSIL.

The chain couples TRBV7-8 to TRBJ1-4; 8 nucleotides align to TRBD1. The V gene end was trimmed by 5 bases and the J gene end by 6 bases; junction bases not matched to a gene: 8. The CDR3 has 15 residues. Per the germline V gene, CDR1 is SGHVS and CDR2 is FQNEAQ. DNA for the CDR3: TGTGCCAGCAGCCGATCGACAGGGGCGGATGAAAAACTGTTTTTT. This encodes CASSRSTGADEKLFF.

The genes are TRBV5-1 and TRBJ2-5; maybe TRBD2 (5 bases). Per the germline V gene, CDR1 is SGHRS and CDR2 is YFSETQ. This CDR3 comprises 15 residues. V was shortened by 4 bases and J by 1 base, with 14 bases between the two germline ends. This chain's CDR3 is CASSRESGTQETQYF. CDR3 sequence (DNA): TGCGCCAGCAGCCGGGAAAGCGGCACCCAAGAGACCCAGTACTTC.

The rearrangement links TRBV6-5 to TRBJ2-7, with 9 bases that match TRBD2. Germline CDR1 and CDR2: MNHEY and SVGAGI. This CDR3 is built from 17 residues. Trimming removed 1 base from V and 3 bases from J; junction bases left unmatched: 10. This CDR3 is CASSYYPPGSGSYEQYF. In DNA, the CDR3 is TGTGCCAGCAGTTACTACCCCCCGGGTAGCGGGAGCTACGAGCAGTACTTC.

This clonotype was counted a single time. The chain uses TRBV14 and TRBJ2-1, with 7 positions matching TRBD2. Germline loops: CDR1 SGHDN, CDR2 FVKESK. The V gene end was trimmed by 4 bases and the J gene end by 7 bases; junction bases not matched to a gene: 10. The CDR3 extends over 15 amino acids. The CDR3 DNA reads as TGTGCCAGCAGCCTTGAACGCGGGAGTTGGAATGAGCAGTTCTTC. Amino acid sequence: CASSLERGSWNEQFF. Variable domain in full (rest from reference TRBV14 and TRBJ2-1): EAGVTQFPSHSVIEKGQTVTLRCDPISGHDNLYWYRRVMGKEIKFLLHFVKESKQDESGMPNNRFLAERTGGTYSTLKVQPAELEDSGVYFCASSLERGSWNEQFFGPGTRLTVL.

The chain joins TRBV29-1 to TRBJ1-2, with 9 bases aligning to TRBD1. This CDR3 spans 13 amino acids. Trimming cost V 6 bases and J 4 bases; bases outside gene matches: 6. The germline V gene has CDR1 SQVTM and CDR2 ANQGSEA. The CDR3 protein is CSVRTGAGYGYTF. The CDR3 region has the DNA TGCAGCGTGCGGACAGGGGCCGGCTATGGCTACACCTTC.

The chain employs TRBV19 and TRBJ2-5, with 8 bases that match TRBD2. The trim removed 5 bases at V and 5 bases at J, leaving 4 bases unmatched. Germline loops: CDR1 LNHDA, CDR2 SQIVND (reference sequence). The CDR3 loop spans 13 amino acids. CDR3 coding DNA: TGTGCCAGTAGTGGGGGACTAGTTGAGACCCAGTACTTC. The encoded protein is CASSGGLVETQYF. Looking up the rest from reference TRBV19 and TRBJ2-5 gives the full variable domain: DGGITQSPKYLFRKEGQNVTLSCEQNLNHDAMYWYRQDPGQGLRLIYYSQIVNDFQKGDIAEGYSVSREKKESFPLTVTSAQKNPTAFYLCASSGGLVETQYFGPGTRLLVL.

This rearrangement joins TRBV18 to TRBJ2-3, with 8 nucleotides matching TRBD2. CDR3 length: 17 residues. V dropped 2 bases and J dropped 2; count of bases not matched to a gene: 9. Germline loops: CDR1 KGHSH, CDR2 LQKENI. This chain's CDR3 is CASSPSSLAGNTDTQYF. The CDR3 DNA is TGTGCCAGCTCACCAAGTAGTCTAGCGGGCAACACAGATACGCAGTATTTT.

The CDR3 loop reads CASSLGGKKQFF. CDR3 bases: TGCGCCAGCAGCTTAGGCGGGAAGAAGCAGTTCTTC. The V call is TRBV5-1, the J call TRBJ2-1; D is perhaps TRBD2 (6 bases). This CDR3 is built from 12 residues. Trimming shortened V by 2 bases and J by 11 bases, and 11 bases separated the two germline ends. The germline gives CDR1 SGHRS, CDR2 YFSETQ. Full variable domain (remainder filled in from reference TRBV5-1 and TRBJ2-1): KAGVTQTPRYLIKTRGQQVTLSCSPISGHRSVSWYQQTPGQGLQFLFEYFSETQRNKGNFPGRFSGRQFSNSRSEMNVSTLELGDSALYLCASSLGGKKQFFGPGTRLTVL.

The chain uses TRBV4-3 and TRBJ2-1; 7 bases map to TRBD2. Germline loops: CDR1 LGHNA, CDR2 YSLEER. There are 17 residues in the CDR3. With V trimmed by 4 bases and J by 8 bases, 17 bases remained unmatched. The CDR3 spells CASSPATGTTLIDEQFF. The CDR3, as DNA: TGCGCCAGCAGCCCGGCGACCGGGACTACCTTAATCGATGAGCAGTTCTTC.

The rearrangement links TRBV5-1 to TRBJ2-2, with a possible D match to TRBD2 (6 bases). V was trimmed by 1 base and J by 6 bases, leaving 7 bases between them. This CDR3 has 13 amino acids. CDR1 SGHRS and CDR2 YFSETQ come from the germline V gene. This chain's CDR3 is CASSLTSPGELFF. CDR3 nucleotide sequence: TGCGCCAGCAGCTTGACTAGCCCCGGGGAGCTGTTTTTT.

The CDR3 protein is CATSDLRRPNSYNEQFF. CDR3 DNA: TGTGCCACCAGTGATTTGAGGCGGCCAAACTCCTACAATGAGCAGTTCTTC. The chain links TRBV24-1 to TRBJ2-1, with D hard to call. The ends were cut back, 0 bases at V and 0 bases at J, with 11 bases in the middle. This CDR3 is built from 17 residues. CDR1 KGHDR and CDR2 SFDVKD come from the germline V gene.

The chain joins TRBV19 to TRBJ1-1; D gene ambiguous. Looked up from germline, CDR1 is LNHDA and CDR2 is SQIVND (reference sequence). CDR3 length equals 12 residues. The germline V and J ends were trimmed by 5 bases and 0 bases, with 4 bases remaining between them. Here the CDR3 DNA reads TGTGCCAGTAGTTTCGTGAACACTGAAGCTTTCTTT. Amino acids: CASSFVNTEAFF.